The source of this TCR beta chain is a study of cytomegalovirus exposure and HLA in healthy donors (dated by TCRdb to 2017 to 2019). For context, the study as a whole: According to an earlier analysis of several hundred of the donors, 150 million to 200 million T cells yielded 95 million to 140 million unique TCR beta sequences and about 300 Gb of sequence data. An early release that covered more than 550 HLA-typed donors contained about 300 gigabases of sequencing data and roughly 84 million unique TCR sequences. Of the roughly 410 genotyped donors, 65% to 90% were placed in the genetic ancestry cluster associated with self-reported Caucasian donors. The study was designed to test whether signatures of past pathogen exposure could be identified by cataloging public T cell receptors. The T cell repertoires of several hundred subjects were profiled by immunosequencing and related to cytomegalovirus serostatus. In addition to the first cohort of 666 subjects, a separate validation cohort of under 150 different subjects was used. The study combined high-throughput TCR immunosequencing, statistical association of individual TCRs with disease status, and machine learning to predict cytomegalovirus infection status. To study patterns of TCR occurrence, a later analysis re-analyzed previously published TCR beta repertoires from 666 donors and added high-resolution HLA genotyping. In the later analysis, no new phenotypic data were used to find candidate immune exposures; instead, reliance was placed on TCR beta sequences and their occurrence across donors. To decide whether each TCR beta V gene segment behaved as functional or pseudogenic, an earlier analysis of 587 of the donors relied on high-throughput TCR beta sequencing. Alongside the repertoire data, information on donor age, sex, ethnicity and CMV serostatus was compiled. Genome-wide SNP genotypes for about 65% of the 666 donors were used in a later genetic analysis, which treated that subset as a discovery cohort. Every discovery cohort repertoire had been produced on one sequencing platform. HLA typing covered class I and class II loci at four-digit resolution. Typing coverage varied by locus: roughly 620-630 donors for A, B, C, DRB1 and DQB1; 500 to 550 for DQA1; about 590 for DPA1; around 490 for DPB1. Four to six DR-DQ haplotypes were handled as single units for association and clustering, since linkage in the cohort was strong. Among about 400 genotyped donors of the cohort, an average of around 250,000 unique TCR beta nucleotide sequences was sequenced per donor, of which approximately 18% were non-productive.

What the study reported, not specific to this receptor: Assigning TCR associations to individual alleles was difficult when HLA alleles, especially DR and DQ, strongly co-occurred. A later analysis associated 16,951 TCR beta sequences with specific HLA alleles at a false discovery rate of 0.05. In vitro tests confirmed that a few of the cytomegalovirus-associated TCR beta chains recognize cytomegalovirus antigens. Only TCR beta chains were sequenced in this cohort, and the absence of alpha or paired-chain data limited detectable features. The earlier analysis of 587 of the donors excluded seventeen rarely observed V segments, including chromosome 9 orphons, because counts were too low. According to the authors, the approach could potentially be generalized to other disease states and immunological phenotypes. V-gene and J-gene trimming of TCR beta chains was associated with a missense DCLRE1C variant in a later genetic analysis, and the association was replicated in an independent cohort. HLA typing was unavailable for some donors at each locus, so association tests used only the typed subset. Linkage disequilibrium might explain the correlated functional status among segregating V segments, but an unknown experimental factor could not be ruled out. According to a later analysis, TCR association rates differed among HLA loci, with DRB1 alleles showing the most associated TCRs and HLA-C alleles showing the fewest. A total of around 150 TCR beta chains were listed by the study as associated with cytomegalovirus. A later analysis found that most CMV-associated TCR beta chains appeared HLA-restricted, with HLA associations seemingly driven largely by CMV exposure. According to a later analysis, parvovirus B19, influenza, CMV and Epstein-Barr virus appeared linked to several top co-occurrence clusters. The presence/absence analyses assumed that sequencing depth was roughly uniform across donors, and that assumption may not be true. Compared with the roughly 700-donor mean, donors in an Asian-associated ancestry cluster had fewer N-insertions in productive TCRs, according to a later genetic analysis. For the cohort, immune exposure information was limited to CMV serostatus. A group of highly shared sequence variants was considered likely to be a technical artifact of the sequencing pipeline. A later analysis found that HLA-associated TCR beta chains were more clonally expanded and had lower generation probabilities than equally common non-associated chains. A further reported finding was that TCR beta sequences accurately predicted the HLA-A and HLA-B alleles for most subjects in the first cohort. Cytomegalovirus status was reported to be diagnosed by the classifier with high specificity and sensitivity in both the original and validation cohorts. Some IMGT-functional V segments, including TRBV6-2 and TRBV6-3, could not be distinguished by the 87-base-pair reads and were therefore excluded. An earlier analysis of several hundred of the donors showed that most TCR beta V segments appeared in productive rearrangements either about 87% or about 30% of the time, which broadly matched IMGT annotations. Across donors, most TCR sequences were observed very rarely, whereas some public TCRs were present in many individuals.

Library preparation used the immunoSEQ multiplex PCR assay. A mixture of 60 forward primers for TCR Vbeta segments and 13 reverse primers for TCR Jbeta segments was used in the multiplex PCR. Amplification of the CDR3 region of rearranged TCR beta genes was performed with a multiplex PCR assay on genomic DNA. Amplified TCR beta libraries were sequenced as 87-base-pair reads on the Illumina HiSeq System. The study's own analysis went as follows. Across the roughly 670 repertoires, a later analysis counted some 81 million unique TCR beta chains, 9.5 million to 13 million of which were shared by at least two donors. A nearest-neighbor algorithm error-corrected the raw reads and collapsed the reads into unique sequences, merging closely related sequences to remove PCR and sequencing errors. V, D and J gene segments were assigned by aligning CDR3 sequences to IMGT reference sequences. For a sequence to be retained, a match of at least six nucleotides to both a V gene segment and a J gene segment was required. Rearrangements were called productive when the CDR3 lacked stop codons and stayed in frame with V and J; all others were non-productive. Following IMGT convention, CDR3 was defined as the stretch from the second conserved V-encoded cysteine to the conserved J-encoded phenylalanine. In an earlier analysis of some 550 of the donors, sequences lacking an unambiguous match to a single V gene segment were excluded. An earlier analysis of some 610 of the donors called V segments functional above 56.7% productive rearrangements and segregating when the between-donor standard deviation exceeded 5%. To diagnose cytomegalovirus status from the catalog of TCR beta chain sequences, a statistical classification framework was built. In a later analysis, TCR nucleotide sequences were compared against IMGT/GENE-DB human TR gene sequences so that V and J genes could be assigned. The TCRdist pipeline was used in a later analysis to assign CDR3 sequences and most-parsimonious VDJ recombination scenarios. In a later analysis, each TCR beta chain was defined by its CDR3 amino acid sequence together with its V-gene family, and reads without a unique V-gene family were excluded. A later analysis removed 500 to 600 highly shared, low-generation-probability nucleotide sequences to deal with suspected cross-contamination and a sequencing artifact. In a later analysis, a clonal expansion index was calculated for each public chain from normalized within-repertoire ranks of inferred template counts. Generation probabilities in a later analysis came from a VDJ recombination model fitted to out-of-frame rearrangements, and those results were checked against IGoR. In a later analysis, hypergeometric tests were used to score TCR-TCR, TCR-HLA and TCR-CMV co-occurrence, with a repertoire-size bias correction applied to TCR pairs. To estimate false discovery rates, a later analysis permuted the HLA or CMV assignments 20 times. In a later analysis, co-occurring TCRs were grouped with DBSCAN, and TCRdist sequence similarity was added when clustering was performed within HLA-allele-positive subsets. For co-occurrence clustering, repertoires with fewer than 30,000 or more than 120,000 public chains were excluded, along with four or five repertoires with anomalous nucleotide sharing. Entries here come from immuneACCESS through TCRdb and include only in-frame sequences with V and J called. Some clones fail to appear in such tables; in the studies checked, an unresolved V gene covers under half of the shortfall, and the cause of the remainder is unknown. V and J calls and clone size follow that table, whereas D and trimming were derived from the DNA. The sample table shows 90,000 to 130,000 clones, and over 60% are seen once. Jointly, the top ten make up 1.3% of the sample.

The sample holds a few counts of this clone. Its binding antigen is unknown. It has no much larger one-base neighbor in the sample; base qualities were not kept. The cohort consisted of some 670 healthy bone marrow donors. All cohort members were sampled while nominally healthy, although unrecorded immune exposures were likely present. The donor tested CMV seronegative and was one of the 352 seronegative cohort members. Every donor gave a peripheral blood sample, and the peripheral blood mononuclear cells from that sample were used for TCR beta sequencing. Genomic DNA was extracted from the blood cell samples with the Qiagen DNeasy Blood Extraction Kit. From its cysteine to its phenylalanine, the CDR3 spans 16 amino acids. Only CDR3 DNA is held: 48 bases, read in frame from base 1.

The sequence came from a woman in her twenties or thirties in good health and CMV-seronegative. Sequencing was carried out using PBMCs. The rearranged segments are TRBV12-2 and TRBJ1-6; TRBD1, as called in the table, went unchecked against the DNA. TRBV12-2 is reported as a pseudogene. CDR3 protein: CASRLGRDRANSPLHF. The bases are TGTGCAAGTCGCTTAGGACGAGACAGGGCTAATTCACCCCTCCACTTT.